A single T cell receptor (beta chain) is shown here with its context. In the original processing: Amplification of reference gene primers provided the estimated nucleated cell counts. Method: immunoSEQ multiplex PCR; TCRdb's copy keeps in-frame clones and lacks some. V and J calls and clone size follow that table, whereas D and trimming were derived from the DNA. The data show around 140,000 clones, almost 85% seen once. This CDR3 contains 15 residues. Between the trimmed V and J ends, which lost 0 bases and 4 bases, there was a span of 12 bases. Germline lookup yields CDR1 MNHEY and CDR2 SVGAGI. The data derive from a study of blood T cell repertoires in COVID-19. Study-level background: Samples of COVID-19 (acute and convalescent) were obtained from the United States, Italy and Spain. PBMCs, B-cell-depleted T cells, or T cells provided the cDNA or gDNA that made up the material.

The sequence was collected from a man in his sixties with acute or convalescent COVID-19. What was sequenced was peripheral blood. The V call is TRBV6-5, the J call TRBJ1-1; perhaps TRBD1 as D (6 bases). CDR3 in amino acids: CASSYSGRGSTEAFF. CDR3 nucleotides: TGTGCCAGCAGTTACTCAGGCAGGGGTTCCACTGAAGCTTTCTTT.